These T cell receptor beta chains were read from a single sample in a study of untreated major depressive disorder. Sequencing used immunoSEQ multiplex PCR; TCRdb keeps in-frame clones, though not all of them. The data show just under 20,000 clones, 85% to 90% seen once. Input material: CD4+ T cells from PBMCs. The receptors were sampled from a woman in her twenties or thirties in good health. CDR3s include the opening cysteine and the closing phenylalanine or tryptophan. A D gene is named only where the DNA matches it firmly. Clone size is given for some rows only: seen once, a few or many times, or a class if the clone is expanded.

14 | - | TRBJ2-7 | TRBV7-3 | - | CASSLNGGSYEQYF | TGTGCCAGCAGCTTAAACGGGGGCTCCTACGAGCAGTACTTC
16 | - | TRBJ2-6 | TRBV9 | - | CASSVRLSSGANVLTF | TGTGCCAGCAGCGTACGCCTCAGCTCTGGGGCCAACGTCCTGACTTTC
14 | TRBD2 | TRBJ2-3 | TRBV30 | - | CAWSSLAGGIAQYF | TGTGCCTGGAGTTCACTAGCGGGAGGGATCGCGCAGTATTTT
16 | TRBD2 | TRBJ2-1 | TRBV7-6 | - | CASSLGLAQRMNEQFF | TGTGCCAGCAGCTTAGGACTAGCCCAACGGATGAATGAGCAGTTCTTC
14 | - | TRBJ2-3 | TRBV25-1 | - | CASSERYSTDTQYF | TGTGCCAGCAGTGAACGGTACAGCACAGATACGCAGTATTTT
16 | TRBD2 | TRBJ2-5 | TRBV10-3 | - | CAISRTSGSIQETQYF | TGTGCCATCAGCCGGACTAGCGGGAGTATCCAGGAGACCCAGTACTTC
16 | TRBD1 | TRBJ1-5 | TRBV7-2 | - | CASSPSHRGLGQPQHF | TGTGCCAGCAGCCCAAGCCACAGGGGCCTTGGTCAGCCCCAGCATTTT
14 | TRBD1 | TRBJ2-7 | TRBV28 | - | CASSSGQGHLEQYF | TGTGCCAGCAGTTCGGGACAGGGTCACCTCGAGCAGTACTTC
16 | - | TRBJ1-1 | TRBV5-6 | - | CASSLGGAGVNTEAFF | TGTGCCAGCAGCTTGGGCGGGGCGGGGGTGAACACTGAAGCTTTCTTT
14 | - | TRBJ1-1 | TRBV4-1 | - | CASSQNREVPEAFF | TGCGCCAGCAGCCAGAACAGGGAGGTCCCTGAAGCTTTCTTT
13 | - | TRBJ2-3 | TRBV2 | - | CASSEAEADTQYF | TGTGCCAGCAGTGAAGCGGAGGCAGATACGCAGTATTTT
12 | - | TRBJ2-2 | TRBV29-1 | once | CSVLRATGELFF | TGCAGCGTTCTAAGAGCCACCGGGGAGCTGTTTTTT
14 | - | TRBJ2-4 | TRBV4-2 | - | CASSQPSGGDIQYF | TGTGCCAGCAGCCAACCCTCAGGCGGGGACATTCAGTACTTC
14 | - | TRBJ1-5 | TRBV30 | - | CAWTADRGNQPQHF | TGTGCCTGGACCGCGGACAGAGGAAATCAGCCCCAGCATTTT
18 | - | TRBJ2-2 | TRBV7-9 | - | CASSPIPRGRRDTGELFF | TGTGCCAGCAGTCCGATCCCCCGGGGGCGAAGGGACACCGGGGAGCTGTTTTTT
13 | - | TRBJ2-7 | TRBV29-1 | once | CSVVRPPKYEQYF | TGCAGCGTTGTGAGGCCCCCTAAGTACGAGCAGTACTTC
13 | TRBD2 | TRBJ2-7 | TRBV28 | - | CASGLAGSYEQYF | TGTGCCAGCGGGCTAGCGGGGTCCTACGAGCAGTACTTC
15 | TRBD2 | TRBJ2-3 | TRBV7-8 | - | CASSPARLAGDTQYF | TGTGCCAGCAGCCCCGCCCGACTAGCCGGAGATACGCAGTATTTT
14 | - | TRBJ2-4 | TRBV28 | - | CASSSSLAKNIQYF | TGTGCCAGCAGTTCGAGTCTAGCCAAAAACATTCAGTACTTC
11 | - | TRBJ2-7 | TRBV28 | few | CASIGGGKGYF | TGTGCCAGCATAGGAGGCGGCAAGGGGTACTTC
14 | TRBD1 | TRBJ1-3 | TRBV5-1 | - | CASSGGTAGNTIYF | TGCGCCAGCAGCGGAGGGACAGCCGGAAACACCATATATTTT
15 | - | TRBJ2-7 | TRBV5-6 | few | CASSLLTTGADEQYF | TGTGCCAGCAGCCTATTGACTACTGGAGCTGACGAGCAGTACTTC
14 | - | TRBJ1-6 | TRBV11-3 | - | CASSLAGENSPLHF | TGTGCCAGCAGCTTAGCGGGAGAAAATTCACCCCTCCACTTT
15 | TRBD2 | TRBJ2-7 | TRBV4-2 | few | CASSQDWTSIYEQYF | TGTGCCAGCAGCCAAGATTGGACTAGCATCTACGAGCAGTACTTC
12 | - | TRBJ1-3 | TRBV30 | - | CAWDSSGNTIYF | TGTGCCTGGGACAGCTCTGGAAACACCATATATTTT
13 | - | TRBJ1-1 | TRBV30 | - | CAGDRGGDTEAFF | TGTGCCGGGGACCGAGGGGGGGACACTGAAGCTTTCTTT
15 | - | TRBJ2-7 | TRBV6-1 | - | CASSDPRASSYEQYF | TGTGCCAGCAGTGATCCCAGGGCGAGCTCCTACGAGCAGTACTTC
15 | - | TRBJ2-2 | TRBV29-1 | - | CSIPLRRANTGELFF | TGCAGCATCCCGCTCCGTCGAGCGAACACCGGGGAGCTGTTTTTT
17 | TRBD2 | TRBJ2-6 | TRBV27 | - | CASSLAGGLTGANVLTF | TGTGCCAGCAGTTTAGCGGGAGGACTCACTGGGGCCAACGTCCTGACTTTC
15 | TRBD2 | TRBJ2-1 | TRBV28 | - | CASVAGGSSYNEQFF | TGTGCCAGTGTAGCGGGAGGGAGCTCCTACAATGAGCAGTTCTTC
20 | - | TRBJ2-6 | TRBV28 | - | CASSSQASSFQSSGANVLTF | TGTGCCAGCAGTTCCCAGGCCTCTAGCTTTCAGAGCTCTGGGGCCAACGTCCTGACTTTC
17 | - | TRBJ2-2 | TRBV7-2 | - | CASSRDLLSGNTGELFF | TGTGCCAGCAGCAGGGACTTACTCAGTGGGAACACCGGGGAGCTGTTTTTT
14 | - | TRBJ2-5 | TRBV2 | - | CASSGVVRAETQYF | TGTGCCAGCAGTGGGGTCGTACGGGCAGAGACCCAGTACTTC
14 | TRBD2 | TRBJ2-1 | TRBV28 | - | CASARGILANEQFF | TGTGCCAGCGCGCGGGGGATCCTAGCCAATGAGCAGTTCTTC
15 | - | TRBJ2-2 | TRBV21-1 | few | CASSPDRALGGELFF | TGTGCCAGCAGCCCAGACAGGGCGCTCGGCGGGGAGCTGTTTTTT
11 | - | TRBJ2-1 | TRBV20-1 | - | CSARDRDEQFF | TGCAGTGCTAGAGATCGCGATGAGCAGTTCTTC
16 | TRBD2 | TRBJ2-2 | TRBV10-3 | - | CAISESLAGGPGELFF | TGTGCCATCAGTGAGTCGCTAGCGGGAGGCCCCGGGGAGCTGTTTTTT
16 | - | TRBJ2-7 | TRBV6-5 | - | CASSYSPGQTSYEQYF | TGTGCCAGCAGTTACTCCCCAGGACAGACGTCCTACGAGCAGTACTTC
12 | - | TRBJ2-7 | TRBV25-1 | - | CASRQGLFEQYF | TGTGCCAGCCGCCAGGGCCTCTTTGAGCAGTACTTC
14 | TRBD2 | TRBJ2-1 | TRBV2 | - | CASKPGLASHEQFF | TGTGCCAGCAAGCCGGGACTAGCTAGCCATGAGCAGTTCTTC
15 | - | TRBJ1-1 | TRBV2 | - | CASSEKTQGLTEAFF | TGTGCCAGCAGTGAAAAAACGCAGGGTTTGACTGAAGCTTTCTTT
11 | - | TRBJ1-1 | TRBV7-9 | few | CASEGVREAFF | TGTGCCAGTGAGGGGGTTCGGGAAGCTTTCTTT
15 | - | TRBJ2-7 | TRBV7-9 | - | CASSPKGRLGFEQYF | TGTGCCAGCAGCCCAAAAGGCCGACTAGGTTTCGAGCAGTACTTC
14 | TRBD1 | TRBJ2-3 | TRBV7-3 | - | CASSSGTGSYTQYF | TGTGCCAGCAGCTCTGGGACAGGGTCATATACGCAGTATTTT
12 | - | TRBJ1-5 | TRBV5-3 | few | CATGGRNQPQHF | TGTGCCACGGGGGGTCGCAATCAGCCCCAGCATTTT
15 | TRBD2 | TRBJ2-2 | TRBV7-3 | - | CASSSGRAGTGELFF | TGTGCCAGCAGTAGCGGGAGGGCCGGTACCGGGGAGCTGTTTTTT
13 | TRBD1 | TRBJ2-3 | TRBV7-2 | once | CASSGQGLDTQYF | TGTGCCAGCAGCGGACAGGGGTTGGATACGCAGTATTTT
15 | - | TRBJ1-3 | TRBV7-3 | - | CASSPGPGTGNTIYF | TGTGCCAGCAGCCCAGGCCCCGGAACTGGAAACACCATATATTTT
15 | - | TRBJ2-5 | TRBV4-1 | - | CASSQGDLAVETQYF | TGCGCCAGCAGCCAAGGGGACCTCGCCGTCGAGACCCAGTACTTC
15 | - | TRBJ1-2 | TRBV18 | - | CASSPIGRLTDGYTF | TGTGCCAGCTCACCGATCGGAAGACTCACAGATGGCTACACCTTC
12 | TRBD1 | TRBJ1-1 | TRBV29-1 | - | CSVSRQGNEAFF | TGCAGCGTTAGCCGACAGGGGAATGAAGCTTTCTTT
18 | TRBD2 | TRBJ2-7 | TRBV27 | - | CASSLSIRSSGAAYEQYF | TGTGCCAGCAGTTTATCGATAAGATCGAGCGGGGCTGCCTACGAGCAGTACTTC
14 | - | TRBJ2-2 | TRBV6-5 | - | CASSPTGNTGELFF | TGTGCCAGCAGCCCCACTGGGAACACCGGGGAGCTGTTTTTT
16 | - | TRBJ2-2 | TRBV7-3 | once | CASSLVADANTGELFF | TGTGCCAGCAGCTTAGTGGCGGACGCGAACACCGGGGAGCTGTTTTTT
15 | TRBD1 | TRBJ1-3 | TRBV2 | - | CASSVVDRAGNTIYF | TGTGCCAGCAGTGTAGTCGACAGGGCTGGAAACACCATATATTTT